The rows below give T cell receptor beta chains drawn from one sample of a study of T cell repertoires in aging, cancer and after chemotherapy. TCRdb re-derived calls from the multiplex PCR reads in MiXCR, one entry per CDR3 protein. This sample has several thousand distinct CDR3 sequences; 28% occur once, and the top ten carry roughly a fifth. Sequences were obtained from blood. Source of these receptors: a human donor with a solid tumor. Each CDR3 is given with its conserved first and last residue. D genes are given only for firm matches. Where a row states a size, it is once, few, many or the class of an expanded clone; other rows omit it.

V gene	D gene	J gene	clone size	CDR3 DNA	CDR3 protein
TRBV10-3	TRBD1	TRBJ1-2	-	TGTGCCATCAGTCCGGGACAGCCGTCCGGCTACACCTTC	CAISPGQPSGYTF
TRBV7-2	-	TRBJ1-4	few	TGTGCCAGCAGCTCTTACTTAACAACTGCAACTAATGAAAAACTGTTTTTT	CASSSYLTTATNEKLFF
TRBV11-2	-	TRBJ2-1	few	TGTGCCAGCAGCTTAATGCAGGTTTCTTCTAATGAGCAGTTCTTC	CASSLMQVSSNEQFF
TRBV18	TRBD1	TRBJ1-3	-	TGTGCCAGCTCACCACCGACAGGGGCCGACTCTGGAAACACCATATATTTT	CASSPPTGADSGNTIYF
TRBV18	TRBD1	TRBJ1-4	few	TGTGCCAGCTCACCTAGGACAGGGGGCGCTTCGACTAATGAAAAACTGTTTTTT	CASSPRTGGASTNEKLFF
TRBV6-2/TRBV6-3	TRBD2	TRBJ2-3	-	TGTGCCAGCAGTTACCCCGGACTAGCGGGGGATACAGATACGCAGTATTTT	CASSYPGLAGDTDTQYF
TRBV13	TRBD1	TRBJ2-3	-	TGTGCCAGCAGCCCTCACAGGGGCCCCACAGATACGCAGTATTTT	CASSPHRGPTDTQYF
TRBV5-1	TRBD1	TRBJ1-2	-	TGCGCCAGCAGCTCGCCCGACAGGGCCTATGGCTACACCTTC	CASSSPDRAYGYTF
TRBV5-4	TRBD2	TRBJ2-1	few	TGTGCCAGCAGCATTGGGACTAGGGTAGACAATGAGCAGTTCTTC	CASSIGTRVDNEQFF
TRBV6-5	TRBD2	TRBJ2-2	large	TGTGCCAGCAGCAAACTAGCGGGAGAGAACACCGGGGAGCTGTTTTTT	CASSKLAGENTGELFF
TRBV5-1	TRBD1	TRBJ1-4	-	TGCGCCAGCAGCCTGGACAGGCAGGGGGAAAAACTGTTTTTT	CASSLDRQGEKLFF
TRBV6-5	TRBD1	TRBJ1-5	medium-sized	TGTGCCAGCAACAACAGGGGCAGCAATCAGCCCCAGCATTTT	CASNNRGSNQPQHF
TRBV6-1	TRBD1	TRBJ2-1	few	TGTGCCAGCAGTGCTGGGACAGGGGGCCAAGGTGAGCAGTTCTTC	CASSAGTGGQGEQFF
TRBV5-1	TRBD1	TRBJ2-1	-	TGCGCCAGCGCCGACAGGGTTCGGAATGAGCAGTTCTTC	CASADRVRNEQFF
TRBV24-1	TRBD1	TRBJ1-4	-	TGTGCCACCAGCAGGGGGCCGAATGAAAAACTGTTTTTT	CATSRGPNEKLFF
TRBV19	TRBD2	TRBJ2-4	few	TGTGCCAGTAGCGGGGGGGGGCTGGCCAAAAACATTCAGTACTTC	CASSGGGLAKNIQYF
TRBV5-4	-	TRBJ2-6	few	TGTGCCAGCAGCTTAGGCGGTCTCTCTGGGGCCAACGTCCTGACTTTC	CASSLGGLSGANVLTF
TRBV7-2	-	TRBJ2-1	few	TGTGCCAGCAGCCAAGGGGGGGGGCAGGGCAATGAGCAGTTCTTC	CASSQGGGQGNEQFF
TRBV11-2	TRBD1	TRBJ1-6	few	TGTGCCAGCAGCTTCCGGGACAGGGGGAATTCACCCCTCCACTTT	CASSFRDRGNSPLHF
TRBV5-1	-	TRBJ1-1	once	TGCGCCAGCAGCTTGGCGGACACCCTCCCGAACACTGAAGCTTTCTTT	CASSLADTLPNTEAFF
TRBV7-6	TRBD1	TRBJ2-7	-	TGTTCCAGCAGCTCAGGGACAGGGGGAACCTACGAGCAGTACTTC	CSSSSGTGGTYEQYF
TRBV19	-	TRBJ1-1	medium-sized	TGTGCCAGTAACTTGACACCTGGCACTGAAGCTTTCTTT	CASNLTPGTEAFF
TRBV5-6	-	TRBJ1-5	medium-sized	TGTGCCAGCAGCTTGGGAGACCAGCCCCAGCATTTT	CASSLGDQPQHF
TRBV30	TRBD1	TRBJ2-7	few	TGTGCCTGGAGCTGGGACAGAAACACCTACGAGCAGTACTTC	CAWSWDRNTYEQYF
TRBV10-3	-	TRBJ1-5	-	TGTGCCATCAGTGAGTCGGCGGGGGGGGGAACTAATCAGCCCCAGCATTTT	CAISESAGGGTNQPQHF
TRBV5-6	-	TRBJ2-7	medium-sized	TGTGCCAGCAGCTTGTTACACGCCTACGAGCAGTACTTC	CASSLLHAYEQYF
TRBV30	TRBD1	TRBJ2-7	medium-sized	TGTGCCGCCGACAGGGCCTACGAGCAGTACTTC	CAADRAYEQYF
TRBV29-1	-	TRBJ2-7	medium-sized	TGCAGCGTTTTGAGTGGAGGGGGGTCCTACGAGCAGTACTTC	CSVLSGGGSYEQYF
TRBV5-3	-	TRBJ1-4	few	TGTGCCAGAAGCCCGCAGAGAGGGGAAAAACTGTTTTTT	CARSPQRGEKLFF
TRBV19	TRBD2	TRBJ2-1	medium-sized	TGTGCCAGTAGTCTTCGACTAGCGGGGGGCACTAATGAGCAGTTCTTC	CASSLRLAGGTNEQFF
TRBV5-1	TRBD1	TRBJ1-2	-	TGCGCCAGCAGCTTATACAGGGGGATTGCCGGTAACTATGGCTACACCTTC	CASSLYRGIAGNYGYTF
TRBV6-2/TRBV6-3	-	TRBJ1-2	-	TGTGCCAGCAGTTATTATTCCGGGGCAGGGCTTAACTATGGCTACACCTTC	CASSYYSGAGLNYGYTF
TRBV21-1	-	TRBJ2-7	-	TGTGCCAGCAGCAAAGAAGGAGGGGGTCACCCAACCGAGCAGTACTTC	CASSKEGGGHPTEQYF
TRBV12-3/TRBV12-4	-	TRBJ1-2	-	TGTGCCAGCAGTTTAGCAGCTGCTAACTATGGCTACACCTTC	CASSLAAANYGYTF
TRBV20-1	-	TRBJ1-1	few	TGCAGTGCTAGAGGGGGGATGGGCACTGAAGCTTTCTTT	CSARGGMGTEAFF
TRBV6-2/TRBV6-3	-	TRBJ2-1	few	TGTGCCAGCAGTGGCCTAAGGGGGGGGAAGCATGAGCAGTTCTTC	CASSGLRGGKHEQFF
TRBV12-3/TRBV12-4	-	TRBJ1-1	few	TGTGCCAGCAGTTTGAGGGGCTTGGGCACTGAAGCTTTCTTT	CASSLRGLGTEAFF
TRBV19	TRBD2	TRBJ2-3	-	TGTGCCAGTAGTCCCTCTAGCGGGGCAGATACGCAGTATTTT	CASSPSSGADTQYF
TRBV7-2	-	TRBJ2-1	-	TGTGCCAGCAGCCCCCTCGTCGGAGGTGGGAACAATGAGCAGTTCTTC	CASSPLVGGGNNEQFF
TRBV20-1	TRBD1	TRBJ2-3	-	TGCAGTGCTAGGGTCGGACAGGGGGCGAAAGATACGCAGTATTTT	CSARVGQGAKDTQYF
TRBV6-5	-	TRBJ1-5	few	TGTGCCAGCAGTCCCGGCAGTTCCCGCAATCAGCCCCAGCATTTT	CASSPGSSRNQPQHF
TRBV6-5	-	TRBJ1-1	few	TGTGCCAGCAGTTACTCCCAGTCGAGGGGGAGGACTGAAGCTTTCTTT	CASSYSQSRGRTEAFF
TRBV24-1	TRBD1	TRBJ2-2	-	TGTGCCACCAGTGATCTATGGACAGGGGAAAACACCGGGGAGCTGTTTTTT	CATSDLWTGENTGELFF
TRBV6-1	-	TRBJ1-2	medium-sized	TGTGCCACCCGTAAAGATGGGGGGGGCGGCTACACCTTC	CATRKDGGGGYTF
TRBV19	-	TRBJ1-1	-	TGTGCCAGTAGCGGACTGGGGGGCAACACTGAAGCTTTCTTT	CASSGLGGNTEAFF
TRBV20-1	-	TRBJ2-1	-	TGCAGTGCTAGCAAGGAGATACACAATGAGCAGTTCTTC	CSASKEIHNEQFF
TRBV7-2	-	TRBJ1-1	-	TGTGCCAGCAGCACTCAGACGAACACTGAAGCTTTCTTT	CASSTQTNTEAFF
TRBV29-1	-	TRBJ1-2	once	TGCAGCGTCACAGCGGGGGGTGGCTACACCTTC	CSVTAGGGYTF